The rows below give T cell receptor beta chains drawn from one sample of a study of breast tumors, draining lymph nodes, adjacent tissues. TCRdb itself ran the multiplex PCR reads through MiXCR, one entry per CDR3 protein. The sample records 200,000 or so distinct CDR3 sequences, approximately 33% being singletons. The sample was axillary lymph node tissue. The source of these receptors is a female donor with breast cancer. Some clones in this sample may be carry-over from other donors' samples. The CDR3 runs from the conserved cysteine through the conserved F or W. D genes are given only for firm matches. The size field is filled for only some rows; it gives once, few, many or a size class.

j_call | v_call | d_call | clone_size | cdr3_nt | cdr3_aa
TRBJ1-6 | TRBV18 | . | many | TGTGCCAGCTCAGCGCGGTCCCCTGGGAATTCACCCCTCCACTTT | CASSARSPGNSPLHF
TRBJ1-6 | TRBV7-3 | . | many | TGTGCCAGCAGCTTAGGCAGGGTTGATTCACCCCTCCACTTT | CASSLGRVDSPLHF
TRBJ2-6 | TRBV7-2 | . | many | TGTGCCAGCAGCTTGATGAGGGCCAACGTCCTGACTTTC | CASSLMRANVLTF
TRBJ1-5 | TRBV6-2/TRBV6-3 | TRBD1 | once | TGTGCCAGCAGTGGACAGGGGGAAGGAGAAAAGACCCAGCATTTT | CASSGQGEGEKTQHF
TRBJ2-7 | TRBV20-1 | . | many | TGCAGTGCCCTGCTGCAGGGATCACGTTCCGGCGAGCAGTACTTC | CSALLQGSRSGEQYF
TRBJ2-5 | TRBV19 | TRBD2 | many | TGTGCCAGTAGTACCGGACTAGCGGCCAACGAAGAGACCCAGTACTTC | CASSTGLAANEETQYF
TRBJ2-2 | TRBV12-3/TRBV12-4 | TRBD1 | many | TGTGCCAGCAGTTTGCCCAGGGGGTACACCGGGGAGCTGTTTTTT | CASSLPRGYTGELFF
TRBJ1-1 | TRBV7-6 | . | . | TGTGCCAGCAGCTTAGGGGGGAACGGGGTCACTGAAGCTTTCTTT | CASSLGGNGVTEAFF
TRBJ1-4 | TRBV28 | . | few | TGTGCCAGCAAATCCTACGGCGCAACTAATGAAAAACTGTTTTTT | CASKSYGATNEKLFF
TRBJ2-7 | TRBV14 | . | many | TGTGCCAGCAGCCAACGGGGTTATACTGAGCAGTACTTC | CASSQRGYTEQYF
TRBJ1-5 | TRBV12-3/TRBV12-4 | . | . | TGTGCCAGCAGAACGACGGATCAGCCCCAGCATTTT | CASRTTDQPQHF
TRBJ2-3 | TRBV4-1 | . | many | TGCGCCAGCAGCCAAGACCAGGGTGAAGATACGCAGTATTTT | CASSQDQGEDTQYF
TRBJ2-3 | TRBV7-3 | TRBD2 | many | TGTGCCAGCAGCCTCCGGGGCGGGGGAGAGGTAGATACGCAGTATTTT | CASSLRGGGEVDTQYF
TRBJ2-7 | TRBV5-1 | . | many | TGCGCCAGCAGCTTGGATAGCAGGGCACTCTACGAGCAGTACTTC | CASSLDSRALYEQYF
TRBJ1-6 | TRBV9 | . | many | TGTGCCAGCAGCGTAGGGGACGGGGGGCCACCCCTCCACTTT | CASSVGDGGPPLHF